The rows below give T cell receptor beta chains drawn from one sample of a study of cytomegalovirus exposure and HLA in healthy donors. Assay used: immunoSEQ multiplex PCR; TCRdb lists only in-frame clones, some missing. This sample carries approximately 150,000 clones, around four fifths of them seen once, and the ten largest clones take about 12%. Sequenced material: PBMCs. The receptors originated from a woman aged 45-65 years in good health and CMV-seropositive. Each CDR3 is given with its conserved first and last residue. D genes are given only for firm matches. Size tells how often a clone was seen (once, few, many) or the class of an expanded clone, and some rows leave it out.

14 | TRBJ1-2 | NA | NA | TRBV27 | CASSFRPGEGGYTF | TGTGCCAGCAGTTTCCGACCCGGGGAAGGGGGCTACACCTTC
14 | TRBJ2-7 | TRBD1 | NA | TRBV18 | CASSLRGQGYEQYF | TGTGCCAGCTCCCTCAGGGGGCAGGGTTACGAGCAGTACTTC
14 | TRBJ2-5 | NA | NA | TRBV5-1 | CASSPSRGEETQYF | TGCGCCAGCAGCCCTTCTCGAGGTGAAGAGACCCAGTACTTC
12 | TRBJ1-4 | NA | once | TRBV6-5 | CASRAQSEKLFF | TGTGCCAGCAGGGCCCAATCTGAAAAACTGTTTTTT
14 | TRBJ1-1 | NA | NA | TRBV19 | CASSIGSGNTEAFF | TGTGCCAGTAGTATAGGGTCGGGGAACACTGAAGCTTTCTTT
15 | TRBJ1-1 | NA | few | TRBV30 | CAWTTRGLGNTEAFF | TGTGCCTGGACTACAAGGGGCCTGGGGAACACTGAAGCTTTCTTT
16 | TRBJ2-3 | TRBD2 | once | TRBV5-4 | CASSPQRGSSTDTQYF | TGTGCCAGCAGCCCCCAGCGGGGGTCCTCCACAGATACGCAGTATTTT
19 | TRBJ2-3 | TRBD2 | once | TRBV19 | CASSISGRGGRIGSDTQYF | TGTGCCAGTAGTATATCGGGGCGGGGGGGCCGGATTGGTTCTGATACGCAGTATTTT
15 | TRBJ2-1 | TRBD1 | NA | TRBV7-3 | CASSLVPGGTGEQFF | TGTGCCAGCAGCTTAGTTCCAGGGGGCACAGGGGAGCAGTTCTTC
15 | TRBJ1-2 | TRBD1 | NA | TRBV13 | CASSLDRRTTYGYTF | TGTGCCAGCAGTTTGGACAGGCGGACAACCTATGGCTACACCTTC
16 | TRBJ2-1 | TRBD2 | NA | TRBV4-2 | CASSPATSGLYNEQFF | TGTGCCAGCAGCCCTGCGACTAGCGGGCTATACAATGAGCAGTTCTTC
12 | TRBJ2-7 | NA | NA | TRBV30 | CAWSPLRGEQYF | TGTGCCTGGAGTCCGCTTCGGGGCGAGCAGTACTTC
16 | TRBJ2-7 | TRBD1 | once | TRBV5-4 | CASRTSSGGIRGEQYF | TGTGCCAGCAGAACCTCATCAGGGGGCATACGCGGCGAGCAGTACTTC
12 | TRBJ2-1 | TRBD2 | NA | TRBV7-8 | CASSSTSIQRFF | TGTGCCAGCAGCTCGACTAGCATCCAGCGGTTCTTC
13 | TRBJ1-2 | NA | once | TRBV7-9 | CASSLRRGEGYTF | TGTGCCAGCAGCCTCCGGCGGGGCGAGGGCTACACCTTC
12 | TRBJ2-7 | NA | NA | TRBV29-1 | CSALMTSYEQYF | TGCAGCGCCCTAATGACATCCTACGAGCAGTACTTC
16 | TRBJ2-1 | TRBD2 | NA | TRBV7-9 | CASSLVGGGGYNEQFF | TGTGCCAGCAGCTTAGTAGGTGGGGGGGGCTACAATGAGCAGTTCTTC
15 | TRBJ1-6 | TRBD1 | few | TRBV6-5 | CASSPLRDRASPLHF | TGTGCCAGCAGTCCCCTCCGGGACAGAGCGTCACCCCTCCACTTT
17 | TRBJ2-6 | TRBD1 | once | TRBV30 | CAWSGGTGEPGANVLTF | TGTGCCTGGAGTGGCGGGACAGGGGAACCTGGGGCCAACGTCCTGACTTTC
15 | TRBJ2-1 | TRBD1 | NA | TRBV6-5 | CASRPSGTGYNEQFF | TGTGCCAGCAGGCCGAGCGGGACAGGGTACAATGAGCAGTTCTTC
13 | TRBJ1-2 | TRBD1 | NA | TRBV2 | CASSPKTGGGYTF | TGTGCCAGCAGCCCCAAAACAGGGGGAGGCTACACCTTC
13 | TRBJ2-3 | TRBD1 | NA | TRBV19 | CASSSTGADTQYF | TGTGCCAGTAGTTCGACAGGGGCAGATACGCAGTATTTT
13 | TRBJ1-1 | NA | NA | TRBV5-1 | CASSYEGVTEAFF | TGCGCCAGCAGTTACGAGGGGGTAACTGAAGCTTTCTTT
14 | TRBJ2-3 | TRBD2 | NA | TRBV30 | CAWGTSGGTDTQYF | TGTGCCTGGGGTACTAGCGGGGGGACAGATACGCAGTATTTT
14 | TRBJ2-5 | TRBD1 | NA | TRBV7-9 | CASSQDRGIETQYF | TGTGCCAGCAGCCAGGACAGGGGCATAGAGACCCAGTACTTC
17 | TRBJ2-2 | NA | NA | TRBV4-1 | CASSQGRARISAGELFF | TGCGCCAGCAGCCAAGGCAGGGCGCGAATATCGGCCGGGGAGCTGTTTTTT
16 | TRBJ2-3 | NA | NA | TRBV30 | CAWSVITPLSTDTQYF | TGTGCCTGGAGTGTGATAACTCCCCTTAGCACAGATACGCAGTATTTT
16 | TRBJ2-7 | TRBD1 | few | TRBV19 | CASSYGQGASPYEQYF | TGTGCCAGTAGTTATGGACAGGGGGCCTCCCCCTACGAGCAGTACTTC
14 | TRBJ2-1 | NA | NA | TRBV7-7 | CASSLSPSYNEQFF | TGTGCTAGCAGCTTGAGTCCTTCCTACAATGAGCAGTTCTTC
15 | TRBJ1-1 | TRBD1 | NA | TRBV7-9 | CASSPPWQGAAEASF | TGTGCCAGCAGCCCACCCTGGCAGGGGGCCGCTGAAGCTTCCTTT
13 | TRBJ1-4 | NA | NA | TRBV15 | CATSRDGREKLFF | TGTGCCACCAGCAGAGATGGGAGGGAAAAACTGTTTTTT
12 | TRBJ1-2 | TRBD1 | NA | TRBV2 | CAGRQGGYGYTF | TGTGCCGGTAGACAGGGAGGCTATGGCTACACCTTC
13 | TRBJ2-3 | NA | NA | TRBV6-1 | CASSDIGTDTQYF | TGTGCCAGCAGTGATATAGGCACAGATACGCAGTATTTT
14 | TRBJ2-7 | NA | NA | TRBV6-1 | CASIGLNYPYEQYF | TGTGCCAGCATAGGACTAAATTACCCGTACGAGCAGTACTTC
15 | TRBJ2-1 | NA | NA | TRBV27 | CASSTIGVRYNEQFF | TGTGCCAGCAGTACGATAGGGGTCAGATACAATGAGCAGTTCTTC
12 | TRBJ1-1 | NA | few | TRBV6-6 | CASSYGQGIAFF | TGTGCCAGCAGTTATGGGCAGGGGATCGCTTTCTTT
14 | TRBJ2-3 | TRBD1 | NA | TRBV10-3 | CAISERTGGPVWYF | TGTGCCATCAGTGAGAGGACAGGGGGGCCCGTCTGGTATTTT
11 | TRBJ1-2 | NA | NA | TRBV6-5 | CASTDSYGYTF | TGTGCCAGCACCGACAGCTATGGCTACACCTTC
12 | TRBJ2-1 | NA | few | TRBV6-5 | CASSYSRHEQFF | TGTGCCAGCAGTTACTCGAGGCATGAGCAGTTCTTC